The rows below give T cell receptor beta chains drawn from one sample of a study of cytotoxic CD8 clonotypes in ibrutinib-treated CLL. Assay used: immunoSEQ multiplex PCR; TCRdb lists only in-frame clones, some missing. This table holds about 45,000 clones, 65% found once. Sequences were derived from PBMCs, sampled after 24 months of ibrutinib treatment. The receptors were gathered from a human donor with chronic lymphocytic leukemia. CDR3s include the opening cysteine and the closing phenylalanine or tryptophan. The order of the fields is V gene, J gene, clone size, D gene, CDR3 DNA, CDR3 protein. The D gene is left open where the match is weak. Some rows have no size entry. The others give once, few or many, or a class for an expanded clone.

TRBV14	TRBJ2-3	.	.	TGTGCCAGCAGCTCATCAGATACGCAGTATTTT	CASSSSDTQYF
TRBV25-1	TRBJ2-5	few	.	TGTGCCAGCAGCTCGGACAGACAAGAGACCCAGTACTTC	CASSSDRQETQYF
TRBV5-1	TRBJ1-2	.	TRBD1	TGCGCCAGCAGCACGGGACAGTTTAAAACTCATGGCTACACCTTC	CASSTGQFKTHGYTF
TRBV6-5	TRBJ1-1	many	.	TGTGCCAGCAGTTGGTCGACTACCCACACTGAAGCTTTCTTT	CASSWSTTHTEAFF
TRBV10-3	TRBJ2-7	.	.	TGTGCCATCAGTGACGTAGGGTCCTACGAGCAGTACTTC	CAISDVGSYEQYF
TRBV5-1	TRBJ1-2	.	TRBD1	TGCGCCAGCAGCCAAACGGGACAGGGGACCTATGGCTACACCTTC	CASSQTGQGTYGYTF
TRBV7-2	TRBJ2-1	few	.	TGTGCCAGCAGCTTCGGGGGTTCCGGAAATGAGCAGTTCTTC	CASSFGGSGNEQFF
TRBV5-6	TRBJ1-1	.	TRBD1	TGTGCCAGCGGACAGGGGCGGCGCACTGAAGCTTTCTTT	CASGQGRRTEAFF
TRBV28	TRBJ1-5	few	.	TGTGCCAGCATCGGATATAGGGGTGAGAATCAGCCCCAGCATTTT	CASIGYRGENQPQHF
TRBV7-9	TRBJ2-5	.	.	TGTGCCAGCAGCCGGGACTACCAAGAGACCCAGTACTTC	CASSRDYQETQYF
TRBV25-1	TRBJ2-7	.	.	TGTGCCAGCAGTCGGCGACAGCCGTGCTCCTACGAGCAGTACTTC	CASSRRQPCSYEQYF
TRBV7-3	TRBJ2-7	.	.	TGTGCCAGCAGCTCAAGGGGGGACTCCTACGAGCAGTACTTC	CASSSRGDSYEQYF
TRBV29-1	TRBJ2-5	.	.	TGCAGCGTCGAGAGGCAGGGGCAAGAGACCCAGTACTTC	CSVERQGQETQYF
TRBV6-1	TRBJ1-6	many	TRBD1	TGTGCCAGCAGCCCGACAGGGGGCTATTCACCCCTCCACTTT	CASSPTGGYSPLHF
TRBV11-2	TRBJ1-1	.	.	TGTGCCAGCAGCGCAGGGTGGTTCACTGAAGCTTTCTTT	CASSAGWFTEAFF
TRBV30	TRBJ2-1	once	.	TGTGCCTGGAGTTTGGTAGGCGTTTCGCCGTTCTTC	CAWSLVGVSPFF
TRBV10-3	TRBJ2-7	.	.	TGTGCCATCAGTGTTCGGCTGACCTACGAGCAGTACTTC	CAISVRLTYEQYF
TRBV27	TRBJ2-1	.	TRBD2	TGTGCCAGCAGTTTATCTTTAGCGGGGTCAAGGTTCTTC	CASSLSLAGSRFF
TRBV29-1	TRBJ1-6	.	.	TGCAGCGTTGGGCAGGGAGGGAATTCACCCCTCCACTTT	CSVGQGGNSPLHF
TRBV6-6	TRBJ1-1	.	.	TGTGCCAGCAGTTACAGCGTCCTGGAGATTGAAGCTTTCTTT	CASSYSVLEIEAFF
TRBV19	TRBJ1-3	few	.	TGTGCCAGTAGTCAAGACAGGAGAGGAAACACCATATATTTT	CASSQDRRGNTIYF
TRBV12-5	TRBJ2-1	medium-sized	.	TGTGCTAGTGGCCCTACGCTAGACAATGAGCAGTTCTTC	CASGPTLDNEQFF
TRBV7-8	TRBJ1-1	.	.	TGTGCCAGCAGCCATAGTACAATTGGGAACACTGAAGCTTTCTTT	CASSHSTIGNTEAFF
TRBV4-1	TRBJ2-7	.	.	TGCGCCAGCAGCCTAGACCTGGAGTACGAGCAGTACTTC	CASSLDLEYEQYF
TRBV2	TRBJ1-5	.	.	TGTGCCAGCAGCGTTAGGGGAGTCAGCAATCAGCCCCAGCATTTT	CASSVRGVSNQPQHF
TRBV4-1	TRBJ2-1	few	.	TGCGCCAGCAGCGAGGTCGGTCAGAACCGCAATGAGCAGTTCTTC	CASSEVGQNRNEQFF
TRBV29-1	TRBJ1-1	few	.	TGCAGCGTCACAGGGATGAACACTGAAGCTTTCTTT	CSVTGMNTEAFF
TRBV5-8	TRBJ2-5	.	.	TGTGCCAGCAGCCTGACCCAAGAGACCCAGTACTTC	CASSLTQETQYF
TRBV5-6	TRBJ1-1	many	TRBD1	TGTGCCAGCAGCAAATGGACAGGATCGAGCACTGAAGCTTTCTTT	CASSKWTGSSTEAFF
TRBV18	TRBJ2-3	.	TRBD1	TGTGCCAGCTCCGGGACAGGGGTTACAGATACGCAGTATTTT	CASSGTGVTDTQYF
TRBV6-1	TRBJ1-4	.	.	TGTGCCAGCGTTCCGGGTGCAACTAATGAAAAACTGTTTTTT	CASVPGATNEKLFF
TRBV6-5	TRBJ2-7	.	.	TGTGCCAGCAGTCTCTATGGACACGGGACGTACGAGCAGTACTTC	CASSLYGHGTYEQYF
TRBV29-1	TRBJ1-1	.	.	TGCAGCGTTGAACGGTCAGGCCCTGAAGCTTTCTTT	CSVERSGPEAFF
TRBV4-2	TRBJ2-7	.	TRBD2	TGTGCCAGCAGCCTACCCTCACCGGGACTAGACCTCTACGAGCAGTACTTC	CASSLPSPGLDLYEQYF
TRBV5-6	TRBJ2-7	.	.	TGTGCCAGCAGCTTGGCTGGGCTGATAGCTGTGCGCGAGCAGTACTTC	CASSLAGLIAVREQYF
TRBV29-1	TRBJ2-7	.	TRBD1	TGCAGCGTTTCCCTAGGGACAGGGGAATACCACGAGCAGTACTTC	CSVSLGTGEYHEQYF
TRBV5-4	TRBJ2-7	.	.	TGTGCCAGCAGCTTGGATCCCGGGCTACCCTACGAGCAGTACTTC	CASSLDPGLPYEQYF
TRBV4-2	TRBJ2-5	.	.	TGTGCCAGCAGCCAGGGAGACCAAGAGACCCAGTACTTC	CASSQGDQETQYF
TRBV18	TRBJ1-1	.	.	TGTGCCAGCTCAAATCAGATCGAGCTGAACACTGAAGCTTTCTTT	CASSNQIELNTEAFF
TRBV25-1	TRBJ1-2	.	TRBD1	TGTGCCAGCAGACTCCGAGGCGGCAGGGGGGACTATGGCTACACCTTC	CASRLRGGRGDYGYTF
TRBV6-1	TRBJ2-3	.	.	TGTGCCACCAACAGAGGAGATACGCAGTATTTT	CATNRGDTQYF
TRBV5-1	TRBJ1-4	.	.	TGCGCCAGCAGCTTCGGACGTAATGAAAAACTGTTTTTT	CASSFGRNEKLFF
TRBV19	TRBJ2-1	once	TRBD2	TGTGCCAGTAGTCCCTCGGGCGGGAGGTTCTACAATGAGCAGTTCTTC	CASSPSGGRFYNEQFF
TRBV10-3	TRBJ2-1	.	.	TGTGCCATCAGTGAGGGACGGCCAGAGAATGAGCAGTTCTTC	CAISEGRPENEQFF
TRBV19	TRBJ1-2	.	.	TGTGCCAGTACGGGGTTGGTTCACTATGGCTACACCTTC	CASTGLVHYGYTF
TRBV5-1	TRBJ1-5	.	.	TGCGCCAGCAGGCCAGGGCGTCAAGGAGAGCCCCAGCATTTT	CASRPGRQGEPQHF